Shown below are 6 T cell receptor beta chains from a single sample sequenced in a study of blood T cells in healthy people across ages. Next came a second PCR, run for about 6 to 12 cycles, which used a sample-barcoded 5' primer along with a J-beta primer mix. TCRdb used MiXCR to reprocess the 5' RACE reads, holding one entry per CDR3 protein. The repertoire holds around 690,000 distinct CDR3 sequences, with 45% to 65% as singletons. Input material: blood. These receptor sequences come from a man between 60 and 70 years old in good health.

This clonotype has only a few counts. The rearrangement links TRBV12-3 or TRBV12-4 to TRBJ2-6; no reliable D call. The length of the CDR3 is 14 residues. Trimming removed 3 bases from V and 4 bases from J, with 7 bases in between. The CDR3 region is CASSFHGGANVLTF. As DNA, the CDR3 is TGTGCCAGCAGTTTCCATGGGGGGGCCAACGTCCTGACTTTC.

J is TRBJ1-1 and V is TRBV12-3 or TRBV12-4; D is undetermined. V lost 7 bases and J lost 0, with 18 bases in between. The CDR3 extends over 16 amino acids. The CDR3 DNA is TGTGCCAGCACCCGGTTCGGGAGGTTGGTGAACACTGAAGCTTTCTTT. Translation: CASTRFGRLVNTEAFF.

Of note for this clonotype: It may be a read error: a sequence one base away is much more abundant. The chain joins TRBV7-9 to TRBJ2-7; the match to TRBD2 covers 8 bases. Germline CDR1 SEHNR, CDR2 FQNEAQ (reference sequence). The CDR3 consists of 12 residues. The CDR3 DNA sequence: TGTTCCAACCGGGGGGGGAACTACGAGCAGTACTTC. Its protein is CSNRGGNYEQYF.

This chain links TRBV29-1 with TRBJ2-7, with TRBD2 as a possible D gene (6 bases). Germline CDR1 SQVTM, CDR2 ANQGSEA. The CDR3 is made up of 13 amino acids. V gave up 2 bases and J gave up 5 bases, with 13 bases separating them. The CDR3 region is CSVESGVRNEQYF. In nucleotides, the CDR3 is TGCAGCGTTGAATCGGGGGTTCGGAACGAGCAGTACTTC.

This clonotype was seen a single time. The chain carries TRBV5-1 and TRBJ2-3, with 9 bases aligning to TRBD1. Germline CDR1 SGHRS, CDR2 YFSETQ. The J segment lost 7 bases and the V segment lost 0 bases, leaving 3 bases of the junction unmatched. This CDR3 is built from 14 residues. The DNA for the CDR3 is TGCGCCAGCAGCTTGGGGACAGGGGCCTATACGCAGTATTTT. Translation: CASSLGTGAYTQYF.

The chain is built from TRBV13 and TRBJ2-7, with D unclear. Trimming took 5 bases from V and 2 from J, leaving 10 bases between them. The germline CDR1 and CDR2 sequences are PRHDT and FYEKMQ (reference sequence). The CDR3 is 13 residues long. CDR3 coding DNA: TGTGCCAGCAGCCGCGAATCCCCCTACGAGCAGTACTTC. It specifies CASSRESPYEQYF.